Each of the 4 T cell receptor beta chains below was sequenced from the same sample in a study of technical replicates of blood from several donors. Libraries were prepared by immunoSEQ multiplex PCR; TCRdb keeps only in-frame clonotypes and omits some of them. The table includes some 80,000 clones, 92% detected once. The sequenced material came from T cells isolated from PBMCs. The receptor source for this set is a human donor in good health.

The chain recombines TRBV9 with TRBJ2-1, with 10 bases aligning to TRBD2. The trim removed 0 bases at V and 4 bases at J, leaving 1 base unmatched. The CDR3 has 15 amino acids. CDR1 is SGDLS and CDR2 is YYNGEE in the germline V gene. The CDR3 sequence is CASSVGTSGYNEQFF. The CDR3 DNA sequence: TGTGCCAGCAGCGTAGGGACTAGCGGATACAATGAGCAGTTCTTC.

The chain uses TRBV11-2 and TRBJ1-3; D is perhaps TRBD1 (5 bases). The CDR3 has 18 amino acids. Germline V gene sequence: CDR1 SGHAT, CDR2 FQNNGV. The V gene lost 5 bases and the J gene lost 1 base, with 21 bases spanning the gap. CDR3 region: CASSPTRGGVLSGNTIYF. The CDR3 nucleotides are TGTGCCAGCAGCCCGACCCGGGGCGGGGTGTTATCTGGAAACACCATATATTTT.

The V gene is TRBV7-9, the J gene TRBJ1-1, with TRBD1 as a possible D gene (5 bases). The CDR3 runs to 15 residues. The germline CDR1 and CDR2 sequences are SEHNR and FQNEAQ (reference sequence). Trimming removed 1 base at V and 2 bases at J, with 11 bases between. DNA for the CDR3: TGTGCCAGCAGCTTAGGGGGCAGATTTAACACTGAAGCTTTCTTT. Translating gives CASSLGGRFNTEAFF. The full variable domain, its missing parts supplied by reference TRBV7-9 and TRBJ1-1, is DTGVSQNPRHKITKRGQNVTFRCDPISEHNRLYWYRQTLGQGPEFLTYFQNEAQLEKSRLLSDRFSAERPKGSFSTLEIQRTEQGDSAMYLCASSLGGRFNTEAFFGQGTRLTVV.

The chain links TRBV10-3 to TRBJ2-5; TRBD2 aligns across 7 bases. CDR1 ENHRY and CDR2 SYGVKD come from the germline V gene. The V gene end was trimmed by 2 bases and the J gene end by 6 bases; junction bases not matched to a gene: 6. The CDR3 totals 14 residues. The CDR3 DNA is TGTGCCATCAGTGAGATGGCGGGAGCAAAGACCCAGTACTTC. Translating it yields CAISEMAGAKTQYF.